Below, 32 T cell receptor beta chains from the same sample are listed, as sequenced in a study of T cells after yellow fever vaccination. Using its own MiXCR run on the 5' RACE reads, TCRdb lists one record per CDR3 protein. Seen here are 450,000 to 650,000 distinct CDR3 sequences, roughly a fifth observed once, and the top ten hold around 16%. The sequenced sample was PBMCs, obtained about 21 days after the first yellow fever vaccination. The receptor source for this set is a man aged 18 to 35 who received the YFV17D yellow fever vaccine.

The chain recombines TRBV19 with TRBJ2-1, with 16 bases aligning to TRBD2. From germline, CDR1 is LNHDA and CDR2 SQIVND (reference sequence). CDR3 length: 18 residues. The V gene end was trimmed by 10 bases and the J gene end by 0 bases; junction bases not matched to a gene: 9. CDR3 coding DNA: TGTGCCACGGCCCCGGGACTAGCGGGGGGGAGCTCCTACAATGAGCAGTTCTTC. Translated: CATAPGLAGGSSYNEQFF.

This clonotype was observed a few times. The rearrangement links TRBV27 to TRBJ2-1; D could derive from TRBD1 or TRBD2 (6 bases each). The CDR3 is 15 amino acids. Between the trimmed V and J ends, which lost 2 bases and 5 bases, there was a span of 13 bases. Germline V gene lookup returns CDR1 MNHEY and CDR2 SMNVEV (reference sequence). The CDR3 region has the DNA TGTGCCAGCAGTTTAGGGGGGCAGGGCAACAATGAGCAGTTCTTC. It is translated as CASSLGGQGNNEQFF.

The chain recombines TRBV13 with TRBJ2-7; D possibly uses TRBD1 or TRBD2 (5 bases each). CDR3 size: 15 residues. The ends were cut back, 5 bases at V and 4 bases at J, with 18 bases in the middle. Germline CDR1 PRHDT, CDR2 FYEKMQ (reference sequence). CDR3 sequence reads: CASSEWNSREYEQYV. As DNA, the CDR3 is TGTGCCAGCAGCGAGTGGAACTCCAGGGAGTACGAGCAGTACGTC.

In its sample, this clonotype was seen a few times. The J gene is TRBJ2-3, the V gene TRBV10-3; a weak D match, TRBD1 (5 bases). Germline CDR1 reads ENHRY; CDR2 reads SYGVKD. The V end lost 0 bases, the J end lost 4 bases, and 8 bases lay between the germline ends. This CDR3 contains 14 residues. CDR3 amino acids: CAISESTVADTQYF. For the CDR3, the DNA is TGTGCCATCAGTGAGTCGACAGTTGCAGATACGCAGTATTTT.

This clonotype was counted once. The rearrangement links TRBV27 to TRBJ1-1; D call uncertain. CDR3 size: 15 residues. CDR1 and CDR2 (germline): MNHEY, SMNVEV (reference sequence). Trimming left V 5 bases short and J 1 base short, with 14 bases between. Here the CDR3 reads CASSPGSGANTEAFF. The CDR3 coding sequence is TGTGCCAGCAGTCCGGGATCGGGAGCGAACACTGAAGCTTTCTTT.

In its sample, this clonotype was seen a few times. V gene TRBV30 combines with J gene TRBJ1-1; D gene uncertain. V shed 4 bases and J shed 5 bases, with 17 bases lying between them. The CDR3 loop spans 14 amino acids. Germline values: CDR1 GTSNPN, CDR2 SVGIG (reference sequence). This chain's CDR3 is CAWNPPPPGTEAFF. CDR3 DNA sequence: TGTGCCTGGAACCCCCCGCCTCCGGGGACTGAAGCTTTCTTT.

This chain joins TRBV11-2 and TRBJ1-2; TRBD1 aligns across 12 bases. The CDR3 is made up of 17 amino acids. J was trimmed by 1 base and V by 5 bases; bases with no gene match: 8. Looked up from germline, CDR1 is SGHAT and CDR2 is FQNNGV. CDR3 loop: CASSAPGQGASNYGYTF. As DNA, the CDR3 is TGTGCCAGCAGCGCTCCGGGACAGGGGGCTAGTAACTATGGCTACACCTTC.

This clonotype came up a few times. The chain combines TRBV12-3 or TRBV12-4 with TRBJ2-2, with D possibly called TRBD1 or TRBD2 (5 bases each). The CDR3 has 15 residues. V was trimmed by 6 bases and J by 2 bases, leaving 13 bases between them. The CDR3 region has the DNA TGTGCCAGCAGCCAGGGACGGCCAAACACCGGGGAGCTGTTTTTT. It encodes CASSQGRPNTGELFF.

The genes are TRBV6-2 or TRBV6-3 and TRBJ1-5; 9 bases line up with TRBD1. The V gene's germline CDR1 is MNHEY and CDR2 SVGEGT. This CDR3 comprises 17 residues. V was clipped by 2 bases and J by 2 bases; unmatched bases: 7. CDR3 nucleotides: TGTGCCAGCAGTTACGCGGACAGGGGAGGTGGCAATCAGCCCCAGCATTTT. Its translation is CASSYADRGGGNQPQHF.

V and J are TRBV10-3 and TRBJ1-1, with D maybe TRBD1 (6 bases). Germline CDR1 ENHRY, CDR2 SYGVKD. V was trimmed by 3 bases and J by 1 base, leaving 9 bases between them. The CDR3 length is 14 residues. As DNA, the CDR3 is TGTGCCATCAGTGATGGCAGGGGGAACACTGAAGCTTTCTTT. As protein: CAISDGRGNTEAFF.

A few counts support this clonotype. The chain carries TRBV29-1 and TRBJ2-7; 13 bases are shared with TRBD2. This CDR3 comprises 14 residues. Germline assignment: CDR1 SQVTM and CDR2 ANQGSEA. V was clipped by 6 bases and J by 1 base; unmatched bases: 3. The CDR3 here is CSVRTSGGSYEQYF. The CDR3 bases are TGCAGCGTGCGGACTAGCGGGGGATCCTACGAGCAGTACTTC.

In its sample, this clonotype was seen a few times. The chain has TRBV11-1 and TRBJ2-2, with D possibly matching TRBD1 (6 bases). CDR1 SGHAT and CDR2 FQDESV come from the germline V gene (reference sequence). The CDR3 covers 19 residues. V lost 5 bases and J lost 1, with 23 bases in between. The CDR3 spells CASSPTIRQDIGNTGELFF. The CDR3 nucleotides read TGTGCCAGCAGCCCTACAATTCGACAGGACATAGGGAACACCGGGGAGCTGTTTTTT.

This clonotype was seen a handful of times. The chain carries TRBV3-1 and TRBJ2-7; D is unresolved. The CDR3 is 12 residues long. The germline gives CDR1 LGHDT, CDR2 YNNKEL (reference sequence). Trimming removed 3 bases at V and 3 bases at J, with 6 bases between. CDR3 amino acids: CASSHRVYEQYF. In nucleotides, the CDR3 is TGTGCCAGCAGCCACCGCGTCTACGAGCAGTACTTC.

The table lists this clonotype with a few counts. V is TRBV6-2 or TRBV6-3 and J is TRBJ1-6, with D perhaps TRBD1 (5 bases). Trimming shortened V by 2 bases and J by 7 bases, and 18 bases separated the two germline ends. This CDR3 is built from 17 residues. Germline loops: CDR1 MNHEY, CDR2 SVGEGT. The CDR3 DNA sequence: TGTGCCAGCAGTTACGGGGTCGAGCCGGGGACGAATTCACCCCTCCACTTT. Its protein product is CASSYGVEPGTNSPLHF.

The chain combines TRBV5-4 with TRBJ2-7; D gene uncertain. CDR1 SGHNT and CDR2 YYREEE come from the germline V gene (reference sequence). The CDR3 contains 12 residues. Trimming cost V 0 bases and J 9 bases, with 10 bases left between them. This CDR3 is CASSLGPGVQYF. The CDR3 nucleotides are TGTGCCAGCAGCTTGGGTCCTGGTGTGCAGTACTTC.

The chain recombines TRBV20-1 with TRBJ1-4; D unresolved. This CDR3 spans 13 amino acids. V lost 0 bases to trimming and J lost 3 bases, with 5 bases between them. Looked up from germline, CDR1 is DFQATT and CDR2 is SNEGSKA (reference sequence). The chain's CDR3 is CSAREGSNEKLFF. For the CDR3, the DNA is TGCAGTGCTAGAGAGGGGTCTAATGAAAAACTGTTTTTT.

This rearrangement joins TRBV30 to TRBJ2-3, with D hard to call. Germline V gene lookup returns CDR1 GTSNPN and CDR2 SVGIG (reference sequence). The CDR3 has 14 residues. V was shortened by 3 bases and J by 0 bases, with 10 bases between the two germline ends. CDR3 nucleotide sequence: TGTGCCTGGAGAAGAGGATATAGCACAGATACGCAGTATTTT. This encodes CAWRRGYSTDTQYF.

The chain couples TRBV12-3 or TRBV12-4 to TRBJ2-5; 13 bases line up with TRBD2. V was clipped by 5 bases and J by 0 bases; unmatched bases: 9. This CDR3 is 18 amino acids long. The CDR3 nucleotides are TGTGCCAGCAGTCAAAAGACTAGCGGGGGGATGTACCAAGAGACCCAGTACTTC. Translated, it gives CASSQKTSGGMYQETQYF.

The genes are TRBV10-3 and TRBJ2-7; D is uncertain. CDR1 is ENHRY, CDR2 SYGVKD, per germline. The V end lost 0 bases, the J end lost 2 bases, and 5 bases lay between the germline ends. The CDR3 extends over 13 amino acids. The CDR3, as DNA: TGTGCCATCAGTGAGTCGAACGCCTACGAGCAGTACGTC. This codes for CAISESNAYEQYV.

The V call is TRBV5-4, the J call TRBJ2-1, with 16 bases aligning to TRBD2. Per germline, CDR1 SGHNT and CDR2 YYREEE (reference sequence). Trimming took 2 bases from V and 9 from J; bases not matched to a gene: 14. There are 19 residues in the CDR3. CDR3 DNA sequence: TGTGCCAGCAGCTTCACCGGGACTAGCGGGGGGGCCCGTTTAGGTGAGCAGTTCTTC. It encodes CASSFTGTSGGARLGEQFF.

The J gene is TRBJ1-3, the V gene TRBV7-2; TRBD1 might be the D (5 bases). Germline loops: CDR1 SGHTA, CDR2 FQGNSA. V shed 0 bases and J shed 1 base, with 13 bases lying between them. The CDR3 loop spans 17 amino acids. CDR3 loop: CASSLAVGTVSGNTIYF. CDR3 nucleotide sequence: TGTGCCAGCAGCTTAGCGGTGGGGACTGTGTCTGGAAACACCATATATTTT.

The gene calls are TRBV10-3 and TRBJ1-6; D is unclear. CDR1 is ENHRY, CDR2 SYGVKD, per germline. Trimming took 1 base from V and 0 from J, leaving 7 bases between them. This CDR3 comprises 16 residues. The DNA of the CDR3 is TGTGCCATCAGTGAGTTAATGAGCTCCTATAATTCACCCCTCCACTTT. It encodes CAISELMSSYNSPLHF.

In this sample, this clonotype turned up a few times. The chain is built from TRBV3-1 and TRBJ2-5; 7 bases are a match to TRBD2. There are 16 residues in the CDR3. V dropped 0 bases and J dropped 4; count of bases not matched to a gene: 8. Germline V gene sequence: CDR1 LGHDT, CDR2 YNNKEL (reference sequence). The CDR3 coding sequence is TGTGCCAGCAGCCAAGAAAGTAGGGGCGGGGGAGAGACCCAGTACTTC. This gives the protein CASSQESRGGGETQYF.

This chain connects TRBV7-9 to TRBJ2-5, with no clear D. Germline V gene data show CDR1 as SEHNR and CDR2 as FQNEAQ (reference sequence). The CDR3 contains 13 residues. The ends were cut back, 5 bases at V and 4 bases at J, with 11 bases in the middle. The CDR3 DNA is TGTGCCAGCAGCGCCGAGCCCGCAGAGACCCAGTACTTC. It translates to CASSAEPAETQYF.

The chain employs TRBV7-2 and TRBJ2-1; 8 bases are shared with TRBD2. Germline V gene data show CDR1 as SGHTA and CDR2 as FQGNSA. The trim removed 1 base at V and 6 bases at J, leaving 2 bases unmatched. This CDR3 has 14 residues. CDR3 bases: TGTGCCAGCAGCTTAGTGGCGGGGGGCAATGAGCAGTTCTTC. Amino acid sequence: CASSLVAGGNEQFF.

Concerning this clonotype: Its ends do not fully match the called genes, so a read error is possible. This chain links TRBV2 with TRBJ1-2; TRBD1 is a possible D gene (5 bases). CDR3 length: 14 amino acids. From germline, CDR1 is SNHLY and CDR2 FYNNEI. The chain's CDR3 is CASSEEGRNYGYTF. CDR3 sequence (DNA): TGTGCCAGTAGTGAGGAGGGACGTAACTATGGCTACACCTTC.

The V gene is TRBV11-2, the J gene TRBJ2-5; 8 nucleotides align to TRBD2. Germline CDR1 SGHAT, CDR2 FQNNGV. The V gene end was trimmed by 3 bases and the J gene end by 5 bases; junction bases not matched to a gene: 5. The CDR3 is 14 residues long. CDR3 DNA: TGTGCCAGCAGCTTCGGGGGGGCCGGGGAGACCCAGTACTTC. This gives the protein CASSFGGAGETQYF.

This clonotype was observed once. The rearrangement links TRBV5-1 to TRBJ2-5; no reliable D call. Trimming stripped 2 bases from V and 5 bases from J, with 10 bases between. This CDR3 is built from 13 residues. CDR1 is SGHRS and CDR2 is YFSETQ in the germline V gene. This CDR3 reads CASSFRSTETQYF. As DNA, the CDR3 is TGCGCCAGCAGCTTTCGGTCGACGGAGACCCAGTACTTC.

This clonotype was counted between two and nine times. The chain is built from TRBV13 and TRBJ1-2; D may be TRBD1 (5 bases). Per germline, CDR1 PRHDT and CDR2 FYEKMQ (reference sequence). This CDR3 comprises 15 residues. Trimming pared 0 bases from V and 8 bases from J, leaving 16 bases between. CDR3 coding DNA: TGTGCCAGCAGCTTAGGCCACTGGGTCGGGGACGGCTACACCTTC. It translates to CASSLGHWVGDGYTF. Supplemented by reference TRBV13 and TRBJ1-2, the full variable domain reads AAGVIQSPRHLIKEKRETATLKCYPIPRHDTVYWYQQGPGQDPQFLISFYEKMQSDKGSIPDRFSAQQFSDYHSELNMSSLELGDSALYFCASSLGHWVGDGYTFGSGTRLTVV.

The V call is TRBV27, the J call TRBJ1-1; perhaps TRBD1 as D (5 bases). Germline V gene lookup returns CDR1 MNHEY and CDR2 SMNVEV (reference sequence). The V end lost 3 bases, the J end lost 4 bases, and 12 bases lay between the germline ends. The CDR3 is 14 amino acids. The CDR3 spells CASSFRVRGTEAFF. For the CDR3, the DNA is TGTGCCAGCAGTTTCAGGGTCCGGGGCACTGAAGCTTTCTTT.

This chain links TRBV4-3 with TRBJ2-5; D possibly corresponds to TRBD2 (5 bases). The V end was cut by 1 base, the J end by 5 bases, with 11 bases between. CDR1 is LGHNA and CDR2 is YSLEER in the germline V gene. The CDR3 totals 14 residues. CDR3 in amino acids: CASSQGPGSETQYF. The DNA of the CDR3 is TGCGCCAGCAGCCAAGGTCCGGGGTCGGAGACCCAGTACTTC.

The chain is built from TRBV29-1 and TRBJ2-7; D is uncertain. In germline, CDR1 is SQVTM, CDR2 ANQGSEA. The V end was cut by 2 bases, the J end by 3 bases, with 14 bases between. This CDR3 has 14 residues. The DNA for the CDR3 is TGCAGCGTTGAAAATTGGGGTCAAAGCTACGAGCAGTACTTC. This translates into CSVENWGQSYEQYF.